A single T cell receptor beta chain is shown here with its context. The data were taken from a study of blood T cell repertoires in COVID-19. Overall study context: PBMCs, B-cell-depleted T cells, or T cells were the source of the cDNA or gDNA that made up the material.

Methods used by the authors: Cell counts per sample came from amplifying reference gene primers. Sequencing was performed with immunoSEQ multiplex PCR; in TCRdb, only in-frame clones are kept and a portion is missing. V, J and clone size reflect that table, while D and trimming were determined from the DNA. The sample holds about 70,000 clones, about four fifths seen once. The CDR3 runs 14 residues. Losses at the gene ends were 4 bases for V and 6 bases for J; bases not matched to a gene: 7. The source is a human donor in a cohort sampled during active COVID-19. This chain uses TRBV23-1 with TRBJ1-2; 8 bases fit TRBD1. TRBV23-1 is recorded as an ORF, its role being uncertain. Material: peripheral blood. The CDR3 nucleotides read TGCGCCAGCAGTCTCTTTCAGGGGGCAAATGGCTACACCTTC. This translates into CASSLFQGANGYTF.